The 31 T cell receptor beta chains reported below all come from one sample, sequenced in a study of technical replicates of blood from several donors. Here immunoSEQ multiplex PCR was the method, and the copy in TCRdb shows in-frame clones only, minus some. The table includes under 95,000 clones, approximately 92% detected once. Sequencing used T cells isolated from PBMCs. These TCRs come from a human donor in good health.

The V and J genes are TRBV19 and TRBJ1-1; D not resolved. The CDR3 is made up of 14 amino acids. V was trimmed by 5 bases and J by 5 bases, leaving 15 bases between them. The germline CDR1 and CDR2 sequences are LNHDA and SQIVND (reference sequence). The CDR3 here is CASSDTGVFTEAFF. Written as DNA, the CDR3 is TGTGCCAGTAGTGACACCGGGGTGTTTACTGAAGCTTTCTTT.

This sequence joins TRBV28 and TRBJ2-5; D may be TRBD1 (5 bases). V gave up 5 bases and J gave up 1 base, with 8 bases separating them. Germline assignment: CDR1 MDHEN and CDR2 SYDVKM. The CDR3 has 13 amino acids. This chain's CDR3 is CASSKQVQETQYF. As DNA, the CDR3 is TGTGCCAGCAGTAAACAGGTCCAAGAGACCCAGTACTTC.

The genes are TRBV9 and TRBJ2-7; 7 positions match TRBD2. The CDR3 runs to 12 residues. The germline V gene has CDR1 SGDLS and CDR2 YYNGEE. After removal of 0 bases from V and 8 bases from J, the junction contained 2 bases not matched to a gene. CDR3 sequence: CASSVGEGQQYF. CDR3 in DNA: TGTGCCAGCAGCGTAGGGGAGGGCCAGCAGTACTTC.

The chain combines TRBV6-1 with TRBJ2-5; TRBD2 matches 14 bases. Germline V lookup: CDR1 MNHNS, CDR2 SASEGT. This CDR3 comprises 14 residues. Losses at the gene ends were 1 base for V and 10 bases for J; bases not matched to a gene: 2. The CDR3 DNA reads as TGTGCCAGCAGTGAAGGACTAGCGGGAGGGGACCAGTACTTC. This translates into CASSEGLAGGDQYF.

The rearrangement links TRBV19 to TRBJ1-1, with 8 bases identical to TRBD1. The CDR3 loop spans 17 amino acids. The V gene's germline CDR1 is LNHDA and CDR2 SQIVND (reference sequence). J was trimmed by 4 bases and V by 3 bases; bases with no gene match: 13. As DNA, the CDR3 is TGTGCCAGTAGTATTCGTACCGGACAGGGCAGACTCACTGAAGCTTTCTTT. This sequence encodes CASSIRTGQGRLTEAFF. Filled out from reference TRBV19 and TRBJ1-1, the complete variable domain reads DGGITQSPKYLFRKEGQNVTLSCEQNLNHDAMYWYRQDPGQGLRLIYYSQIVNDFQKGDIAEGYSVSREKKESFPLTVTSAQKNPTAFYLCASSIRTGQGRLTEAFFGQGTRLTVV.

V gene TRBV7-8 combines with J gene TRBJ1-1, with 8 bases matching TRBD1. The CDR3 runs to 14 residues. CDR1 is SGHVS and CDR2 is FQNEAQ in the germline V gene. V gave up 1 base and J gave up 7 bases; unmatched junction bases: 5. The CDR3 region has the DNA TGTGCCAGCAGCTTAGATCACAGGGGGTTTGAAGCTTTCTTT. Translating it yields CASSLDHRGFEAFF.

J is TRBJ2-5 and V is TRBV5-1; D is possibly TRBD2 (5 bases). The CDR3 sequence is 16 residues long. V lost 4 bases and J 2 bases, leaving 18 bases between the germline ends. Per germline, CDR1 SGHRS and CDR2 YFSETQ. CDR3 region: CASSPLVAGHQETQYF. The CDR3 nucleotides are TGCGCCAGCAGCCCGTTGGTGGCGGGTCATCAAGAGACCCAGTACTTC. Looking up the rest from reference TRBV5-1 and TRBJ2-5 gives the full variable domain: KAGVTQTPRYLIKTRGQQVTLSCSPISGHRSVSWYQQTPGQGLQFLFEYFSETQRNKGNFPGRFSGRQFSNSRSEMNVSTLELGDSALYLCASSPLVAGHQETQYFGPGTRLLVL.

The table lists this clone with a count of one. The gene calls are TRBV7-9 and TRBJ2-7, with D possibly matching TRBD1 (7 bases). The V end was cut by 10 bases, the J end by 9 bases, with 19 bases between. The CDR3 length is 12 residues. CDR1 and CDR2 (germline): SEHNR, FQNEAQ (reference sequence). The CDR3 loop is CAIDRVGRWQYF. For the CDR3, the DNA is TGTGCCATAGACAGGGTGGGGAGGTGGCAGTACTTC.

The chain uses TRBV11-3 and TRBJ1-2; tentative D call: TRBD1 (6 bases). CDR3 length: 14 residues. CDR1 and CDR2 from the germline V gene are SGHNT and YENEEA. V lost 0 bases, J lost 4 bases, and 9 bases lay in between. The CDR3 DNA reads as TGTGCCAGCAGCTTAGAGGGACACCTCTATGGCTACACCTTC. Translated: CASSLEGHLYGYTF.

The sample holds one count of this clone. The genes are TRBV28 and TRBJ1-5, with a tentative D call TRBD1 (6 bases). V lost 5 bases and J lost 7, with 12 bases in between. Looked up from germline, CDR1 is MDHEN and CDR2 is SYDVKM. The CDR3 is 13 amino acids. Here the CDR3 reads CASSPEGGQPQHF. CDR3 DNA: TGTGCCAGCAGTCCCGAAGGGGGACAGCCCCAGCATTTT.

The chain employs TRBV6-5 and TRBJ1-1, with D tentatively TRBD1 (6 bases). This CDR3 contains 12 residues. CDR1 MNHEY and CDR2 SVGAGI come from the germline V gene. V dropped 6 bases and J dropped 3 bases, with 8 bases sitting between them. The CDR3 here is CASRQGYTEAFF. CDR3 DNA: TGTGCCAGCAGGCAGGGGTACACTGAAGCTTTCTTT.

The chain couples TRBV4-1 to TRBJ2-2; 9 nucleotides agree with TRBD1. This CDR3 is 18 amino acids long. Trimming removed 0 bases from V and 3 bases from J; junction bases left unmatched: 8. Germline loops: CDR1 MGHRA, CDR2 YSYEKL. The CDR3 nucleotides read TGCGCCAGCAGCCAAGATCTAGGGGGACAGGGTCACACCGGGGAGCTGTTTTTT. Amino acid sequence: CASSQDLGGQGHTGELFF.

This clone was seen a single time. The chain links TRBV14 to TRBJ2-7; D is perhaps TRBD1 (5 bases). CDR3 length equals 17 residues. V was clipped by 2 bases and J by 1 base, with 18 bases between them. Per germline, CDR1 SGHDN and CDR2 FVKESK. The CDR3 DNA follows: TGTGCCAGCAGCCAATTCGCCTCAGACAGCCCGTCCTACGAGCAGTACTTC. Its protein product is CASSQFASDSPSYEQYF.

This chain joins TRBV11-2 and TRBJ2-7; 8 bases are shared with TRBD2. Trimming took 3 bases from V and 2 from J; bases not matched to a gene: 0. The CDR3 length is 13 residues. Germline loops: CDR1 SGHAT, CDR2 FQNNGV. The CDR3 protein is CASSLGLAYEQYF. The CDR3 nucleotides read TGTGCCAGCAGCTTGGGACTAGCCTACGAGCAGTACTTC. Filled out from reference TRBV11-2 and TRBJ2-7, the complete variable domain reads EAGVAQSPRYKIIEKRQSVAFWCNPISGHATLYWYQQILGQGPKLLIQFQNNGVVDDSQLPKDRFSAERLKGVDSTLKIQPAKLEDSAVYLCASSLGLAYEQYFGPGTRLTVT.

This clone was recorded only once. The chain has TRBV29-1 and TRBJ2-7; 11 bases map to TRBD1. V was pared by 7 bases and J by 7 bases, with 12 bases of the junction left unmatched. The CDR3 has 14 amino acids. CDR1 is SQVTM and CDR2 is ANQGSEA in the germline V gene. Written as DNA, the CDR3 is TGCAGCGCCGCCAGCTGGGACAGGGGGAGTGAGCAGTACTTC. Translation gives CSAASWDRGSEQYF.

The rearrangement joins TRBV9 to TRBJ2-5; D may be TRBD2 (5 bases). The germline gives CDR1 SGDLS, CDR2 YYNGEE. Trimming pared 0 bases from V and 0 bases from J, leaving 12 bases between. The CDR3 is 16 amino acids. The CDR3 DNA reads TGTGCCAGCAGCGTAGAAGCGGCCCCGTACCAAGAGACCCAGTACTTC. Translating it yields CASSVEAAPYQETQYF.

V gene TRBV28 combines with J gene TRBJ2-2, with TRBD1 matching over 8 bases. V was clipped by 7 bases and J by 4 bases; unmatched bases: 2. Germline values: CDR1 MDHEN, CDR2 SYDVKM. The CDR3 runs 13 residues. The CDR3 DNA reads TGTGCCAGCAACAGGGGGAGCACCGGGGAGCTGTTTTTT. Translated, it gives CASNRGSTGELFF.

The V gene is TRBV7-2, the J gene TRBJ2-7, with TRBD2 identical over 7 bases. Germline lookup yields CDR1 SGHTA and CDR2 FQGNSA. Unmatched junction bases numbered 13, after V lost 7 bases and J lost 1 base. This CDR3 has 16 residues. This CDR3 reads CASTQTWAGESYEQYF. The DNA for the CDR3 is TGTGCCAGCACCCAGACATGGGCGGGAGAGTCCTACGAGCAGTACTTC. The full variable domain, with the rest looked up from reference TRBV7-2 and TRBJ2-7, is GAGVSQSPSNKVTEKGKDVELRCDPISGHTALYWYRQSLGQGLEFLIYFQGNSAPDKSGLPSDRFSAERTGGSVSTLTIQRTQQEDSAVYLCASTQTWAGESYEQYFGPGTRLTVT.

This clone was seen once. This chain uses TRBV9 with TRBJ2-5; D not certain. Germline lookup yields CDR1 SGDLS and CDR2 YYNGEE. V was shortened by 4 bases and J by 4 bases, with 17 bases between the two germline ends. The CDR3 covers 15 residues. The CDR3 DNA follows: TGTGCCAGCAGCCCCTTTACTGTAGTCTCAGAGACCCAGTACTTC. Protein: CASSPFTVVSETQYF.

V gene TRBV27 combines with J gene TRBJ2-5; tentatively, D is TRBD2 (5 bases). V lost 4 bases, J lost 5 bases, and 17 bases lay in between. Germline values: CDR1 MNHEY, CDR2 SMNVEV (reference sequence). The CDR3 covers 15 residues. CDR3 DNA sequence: TGTGCCAGCAGTTCGATGACGACTAAAATGGAGACCCAGTACTTC. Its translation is CASSSMTTKMETQYF.

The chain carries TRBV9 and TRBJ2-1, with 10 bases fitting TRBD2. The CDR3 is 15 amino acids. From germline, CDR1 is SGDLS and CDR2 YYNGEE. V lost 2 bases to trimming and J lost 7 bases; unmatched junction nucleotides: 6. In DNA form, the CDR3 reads TGTGCCAGCAGCGTCCTAGCGGGAGAGAAAAATGAGCAGTTCTTC. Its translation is CASSVLAGEKNEQFF. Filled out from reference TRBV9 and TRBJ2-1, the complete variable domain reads DSGVTQTPKHLITATGQRVTLRCSPRSGDLSVYWYQQSLDQGLQFLIQYYNGEERAKGNILERFSAQQFPDLHSELNLSSLELGDSALYFCASSVLAGEKNEQFFGPGTRLTVL.

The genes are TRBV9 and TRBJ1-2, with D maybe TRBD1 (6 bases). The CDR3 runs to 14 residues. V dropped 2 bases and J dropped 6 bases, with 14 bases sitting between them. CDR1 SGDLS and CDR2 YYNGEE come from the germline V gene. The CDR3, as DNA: TGTGCCAGCAGCGTGTCAGGGGCTGTGGATGGCTACACCTTC. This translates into CASSVSGAVDGYTF.

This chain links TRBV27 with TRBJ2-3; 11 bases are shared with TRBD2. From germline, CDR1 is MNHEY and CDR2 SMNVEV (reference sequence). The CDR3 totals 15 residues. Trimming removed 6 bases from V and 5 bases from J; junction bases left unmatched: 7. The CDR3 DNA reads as TGTGCCAGCAGCCATAGCGGGAGGGTAGGAGATACGCAGTATTTT. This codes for CASSHSGRVGDTQYF.

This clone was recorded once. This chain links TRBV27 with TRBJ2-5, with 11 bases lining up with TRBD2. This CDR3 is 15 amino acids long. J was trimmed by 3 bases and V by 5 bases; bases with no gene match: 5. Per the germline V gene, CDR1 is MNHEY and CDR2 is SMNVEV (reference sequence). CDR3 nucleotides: TGTGCCAGCAGTCCCTTGGGACTAGCGGAAGAGACCCAGTACTTC. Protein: CASSPLGLAEETQYF.

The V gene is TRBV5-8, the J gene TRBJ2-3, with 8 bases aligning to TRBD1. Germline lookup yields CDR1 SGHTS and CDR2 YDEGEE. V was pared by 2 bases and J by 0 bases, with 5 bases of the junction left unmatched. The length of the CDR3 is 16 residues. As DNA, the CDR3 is TGTGCCAGCAGCTTTTCAGGGGGCTCTAGCACAGATACGCAGTATTTT. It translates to CASSFSGGSSTDTQYF.

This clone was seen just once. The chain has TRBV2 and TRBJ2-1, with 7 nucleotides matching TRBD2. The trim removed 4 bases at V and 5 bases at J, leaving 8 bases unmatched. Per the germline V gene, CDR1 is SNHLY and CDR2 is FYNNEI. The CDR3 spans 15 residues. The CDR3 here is CASSVSGRANNEQFF. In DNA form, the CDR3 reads TGTGCCAGCAGTGTCTCGGGGAGGGCCAACAATGAGCAGTTCTTC.

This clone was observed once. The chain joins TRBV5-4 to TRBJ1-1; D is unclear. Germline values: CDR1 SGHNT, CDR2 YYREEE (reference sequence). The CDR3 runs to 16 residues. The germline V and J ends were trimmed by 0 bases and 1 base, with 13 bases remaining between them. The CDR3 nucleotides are TGTGCCAGCAGCTTGGGTGGAGGAGTCCAGAACACTGAAGCTTTCTTT. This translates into CASSLGGGVQNTEAFF.

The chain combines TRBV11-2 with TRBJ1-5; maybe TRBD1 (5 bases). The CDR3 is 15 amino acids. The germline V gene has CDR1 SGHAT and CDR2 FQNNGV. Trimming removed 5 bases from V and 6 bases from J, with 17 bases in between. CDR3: CASSHSGGDGQPQHF. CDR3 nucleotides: TGTGCCAGCAGCCATAGTGGGGGGGATGGTCAGCCCCAGCATTTT.

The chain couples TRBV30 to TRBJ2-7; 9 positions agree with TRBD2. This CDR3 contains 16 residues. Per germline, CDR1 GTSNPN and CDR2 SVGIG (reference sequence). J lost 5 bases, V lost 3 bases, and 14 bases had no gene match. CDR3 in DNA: TGTGCCTGGAGGGTGTCGAGGGCTAGCGGGACCAACGAGCAGTACTTC. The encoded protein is CAWRVSRASGTNEQYF.

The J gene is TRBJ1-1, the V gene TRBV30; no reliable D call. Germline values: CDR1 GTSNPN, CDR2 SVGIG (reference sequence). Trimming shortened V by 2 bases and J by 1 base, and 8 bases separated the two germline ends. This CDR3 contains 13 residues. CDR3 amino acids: CAWSTDWNTEAFF. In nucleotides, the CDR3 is TGTGCCTGGAGTACCGACTGGAACACTGAAGCTTTCTTT. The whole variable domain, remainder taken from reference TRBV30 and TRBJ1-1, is SQTIHQWPATLVQPVGSPLSLECTVEGTSNPNLYWYRQAAGRGLQLLFYSVGIGQISSEVPQNLSASRPQDRQFILSSKKLLLSDSGFYLCAWSTDWNTEAFFGQGTRLTVV.

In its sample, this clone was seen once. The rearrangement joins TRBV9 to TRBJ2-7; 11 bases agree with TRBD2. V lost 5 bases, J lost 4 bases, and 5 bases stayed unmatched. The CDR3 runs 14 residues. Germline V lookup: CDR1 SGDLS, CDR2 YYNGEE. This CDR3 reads CASSSGRAGYEQYF. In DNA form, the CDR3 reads TGTGCCAGCAGTAGCGGGAGGGCCGGGTACGAGCAGTACTTC.